Listed below are T cell receptor beta chains from one sample, sequenced in a study of human thymus T cells. Data came from immunoSEQ multiplex PCR; TCRdb stores just in-frame clones and leaves some out. Here the sample spans tens of thousands of clones, just over 95% being singletons. Sequences were obtained from thymus tissue. These receptors all come from a boy under three years old with a congenital heart defect but otherwise immunologically healthy. Each CDR3 is given with its conserved first and last residue. D genes are given only for firm matches. Rows may omit the clone size; those that give it use once, few, many or a size class.

abundance	v_gene	j_gene	d_gene	CDR3aa	CDR3nt
.	TRBV9	TRBJ1-6	TRBD1	CASSASGTGAGGYNSPLHF	TGTGCCAGCAGCGCATCCGGGACAGGGGCCGGGGGGTATAATTCACCCCTCCACTTT
.	TRBV29-1	TRBJ2-2	.	CSDLRRTGELFF	TGCAGCGACCTCAGAAGGACCGGGGAGCTGTTTTTT
.	TRBV7-2	TRBJ1-4	.	CASSCTPGHPTTNEKLFF	TGTGCCAGCAGCTGCACTCCGGGACACCCTACAACTAATGAAAAACTGTTTTTT
.	TRBV7-9	TRBJ2-5	.	CASSLERGCRDPQETQYF	TGTGCCAGCAGCTTAGAGCGAGGGTGCAGGGACCCTCAAGAGACCCAGTACTTC
.	TRBV7-2	TRBJ2-5	TRBD1	CASSLQGEETQYF	TGTGCCAGCAGCTTACAGGGGGAAGAGACCCAGTACTTC
.	TRBV19	TRBJ2-6	.	CASTLGSGANVLTF	TGTGCCAGCACCTTAGGCTCTGGGGCCAACGTCCTGACTTTC
.	TRBV10-3	TRBJ1-3	TRBD1	CAISERQGTGNTIYF	TGTGCCATCAGTGAGAGACAGGGTACCGGAAACACCATATATTTT
.	TRBV4-1	TRBJ1-1	.	CASSQFQMNTEAFF	TGCGCCAGCAGCCAATTTCAGATGAACACTGAAGCTTTCTTT
.	TRBV29-1	TRBJ2-3	.	CSVEDRGGPGTDTQYF	TGCAGCGTTGAAGATCGAGGGGGACCCGGCACAGATACGCAGTATTTT
.	TRBV12-5	TRBJ1-1	.	CASLTPGPRDDTEAFF	TGTGCTAGTCTGACGCCGGGTCCTCGAGATGACACTGAAGCTTTCTTT
.	TRBV15	TRBJ1-2	.	CATSRDKSNNNYGYTF	TGTGCCACCAGCAGAGATAAGAGTAACAATAACTATGGCTACACCTTC
.	TRBV4-3	TRBJ2-1	.	CASSPLKQGAIGEQFF	TGCGCCAGCAGCCCACTCAAGCAGGGTGCAATTGGTGAGCAGTTCTTC
.	TRBV14	TRBJ1-6	.	CASSQVLDRDAPLHF	TGTGCCAGCAGCCAAGTTTTGGACAGAGACGCACCCCTCCACTTT
.	TRBV11-2	TRBJ2-7	TRBD1	CASSLGGQGARSHYEQYF	TGTGCCAGCAGCTTAGGAGGACAGGGGGCGAGATCCCACTACGAGCAGTACTTC
.	TRBV27	TRBJ2-3	.	CASSLSFVPFDGITTDTQYF	TGTGCCAGCAGTTTATCGTTTGTCCCTTTTGATGGCATTACAACAGATACGCAGTATTTT
.	TRBV13	TRBJ2-1	.	CASSLGQPGFGQNSGSEQFF	TGTGCCAGCAGCTTAGGCCAGCCCGGTTTTGGACAGAACTCAGGTAGTGAGCAGTTCTTC
.	TRBV7-8	TRBJ2-4	TRBD2	CASSIGGLAGVGFKNIQYF	TGTGCCAGCAGCATAGGCGGACTAGCGGGAGTGGGGTTCAAAAACATTCAGTACTTC
.	TRBV15	TRBJ2-7	.	CATSLASSYEQYF	TGTGCCACCAGTCTCGCGAGCTCCTACGAGCAGTACTTC
.	TRBV28	TRBJ2-7	.	CASSFSTESYEQYF	TGTGCCAGCAGTTTTAGCACGGAGAGCTACGAGCAGTACTTC
.	TRBV18	TRBJ1-2	.	CASSPRGGQLGNYGYTF	TGTGCCAGCTCACCACGGGGAGGGCAGCTGGGTAACTATGGCTACACCTTC
.	TRBV28	TRBJ2-1	.	CASSYEGRVYNEQFF	TGTGCCAGCAGTTATGAGGGAAGGGTTTACAATGAGCAGTTCTTC
.	TRBV7-2	TRBJ1-5	.	CASSLAGEYSNQPQHF	TGTGCCAGCAGCTTAGCAGGGGAGTATAGCAATCAGCCCCAGCATTTT
.	TRBV4-1	TRBJ2-2	.	CASSPKIPGQNTGELFF	TGCGCCAGCAGCCCCAAGATCCCGGGACAAAACACCGGGGAGCTGTTTTTT
.	TRBV5-8	TRBJ2-7	TRBD2	CASSFLGLAGGFRYEQYF	TGTGCCAGCAGCTTTTTGGGTTTAGCGGGAGGTTTTAGGTACGAGCAGTACTTC
.	TRBV5-6	TRBJ1-2	TRBD1	CASSLTLGQGDYGYTF	TGTGCCAGCAGCTTGACCCTGGGACAGGGAGACTATGGCTACACCTTC
.	TRBV5-4	TRBJ2-5	.	CASSARLVGRRETQYF	TGTGCCAGCAGCGCCCGACTAGTAGGGAGGAGGGAGACCCAGTACTTC
.	TRBV18	TRBJ1-1	.	CASSPPVWGVRWDTEAFF	TGTGCCAGCTCACCACCGGTCTGGGGGGTTCGGTGGGACACTGAAGCTTTCTTT
once	TRBV2	TRBJ2-2	.	CASRVEENTGELFF	TGTGCCAGCAGGGTCGAGGAGAACACCGGGGAGCTGTTTTTT
.	TRBV28	TRBJ2-7	.	CASSLCPSRNSSYEQYF	TGTGCCAGCAGTTTATGCCCCTCCAGAAACAGCTCCTACGAGCAGTACTTC
.	TRBV27	TRBJ2-2	TRBD2	CASSLLVAGGPAGELFF	TGTGCCAGCAGTTTATTAGTAGCGGGGGGCCCCGCCGGGGAGCTGTTTTTT
.	TRBV7-2	TRBJ2-7	TRBD1	CASSPSRDRGFYEQYF	TGTGCCAGCAGCCCGAGCCGGGACAGGGGGTTCTACGAGCAGTACTTC
.	TRBV28	TRBJ1-1	.	CASSLPGSMNTEAFF	TGTGCCAGCAGTTTGCCAGGATCCATGAACACTGAAGCTTTCTTT
.	TRBV15	TRBJ2-7	TRBD2	CATSRGTGLAEYF	TGTGCCACCAGCAGAGGGACCGGACTAGCGGAGTACTTC
.	TRBV4-1	TRBJ1-1	.	CASSQDHLFGGSTEAFF	TGCGCCAGCAGCCAAGATCATTTATTTGGGGGGAGCACTGAAGCTTTCTTT
.	TRBV6-5	TRBJ1-1	TRBD1	CASNRQGENTEAFF	TGTGCCAGCAATCGACAGGGAGAGAACACTGAAGCTTTCTTT
.	TRBV7-2	TRBJ2-4	TRBD2	CASSPGLVGGSKNIQYF	TGTGCCAGCAGCCCAGGACTAGTCGGCGGGTCCAAAAACATTCAGTACTTC
.	TRBV25-1	TRBJ2-7	.	CASSDVNRESAFYEQYF	TGTGCCAGCAGTGATGTTAACAGGGAGTCCGCGTTCTACGAGCAGTACTTC
once	TRBV6-5	TRBJ2-7	.	CASSYSISNYEQYF	TGTGCCAGCAGTTACTCGATCAGTAACTACGAGCAGTACTTC
.	TRBV11-2	TRBJ2-7	.	CASSPTPCEQYF	TGTGCCAGCAGCCCTACCCCTTGCGAGCAGTACTTC
.	TRBV4-2	TRBJ2-3	TRBD2	CASSQVGRRGGIPDTQYF	TGTGCCAGCAGCCAAGTTGGACGGCGGGGGGGCATCCCAGATACGCAGTATTTT
.	TRBV20-1	TRBJ2-1	.	CSASCGEEQFF	TGCAGTGCTAGTTGCGGGGAAGAGCAGTTCTTC
.	TRBV5-6	TRBJ1-1	.	CASSLGGDTEAFF	TGTGCCAGCAGCTTGGGCGGGGACACTGAAGCTTTCTTT
.	TRBV29-1	TRBJ1-4	.	CSVDVLAGKGGLFF	TGCAGCGTTGATGTATTGGCAGGGAAAGGGGGACTGTTTTTT
.	TRBV12-5	TRBJ1-4	TRBD1	CASGLKDRHRDEKLFF	TGTGCTAGTGGTTTGAAGGACAGGCACCGGGATGAAAAACTGTTTTTT
.	TRBV28	TRBJ2-3	.	CASSSHSWQGGADTQYF	TGTGCCAGCAGTTCGCATTCCTGGCAGGGGGGGGCAGATACGCAGTATTTT
.	TRBV4-1	TRBJ2-2	.	CASSYRESTGELFF	TGCGCCAGCAGCTACAGGGAGTCCACCGGGGAGCTGTTTTTT
.	TRBV7-2	TRBJ1-1	.	CASSLDGKSTEAFF	TGTGCCAGCAGCTTAGATGGTAAATCGACTGAAGCTTTCTTT
.	TRBV6-1	TRBJ2-1	TRBD1	CASRPGTGLINEQFF	TGTGCCAGCAGGCCAGGGACAGGGCTAATCAATGAGCAGTTCTTC
.	TRBV10-3	TRBJ1-4	.	CAISPVGGLREKLFF	TGTGCCATCAGTCCAGTCGGGGGATTGAGGGAAAAACTGTTTTTT
once	TRBV4-2	TRBJ2-3	.	CASSQDHLTDTQYF	TGTGCCAGCAGCCAAGATCATCTCACAGATACGCAGTATTTT
.	TRBV5-1	TRBJ2-1	.	CASSFPFSSLGPDYNEQFF	TGCGCCAGCAGCTTCCCATTCAGTTCACTGGGACCGGACTACAATGAGCAGTTCTTC
.	TRBV7-2	TRBJ2-7	.	CASSLVQGPYSYEQYF	TGTGCCAGCAGCTTAGTTCAAGGACCTTACTCCTACGAGCAGTACTTC
once	TRBV14	TRBJ1-1	.	CASSQDPGPRGAPGTEAFF	TGTGCCAGCAGCCAAGATCCGGGTCCGAGGGGGGCGCCGGGGACTGAAGCTTTCTTT
once	TRBV5-6	TRBJ2-7	TRBD2	CASSLGLGAYEQYF	TGTGCCAGCAGTCTGGGACTAGGAGCCTACGAGCAGTACTTC
.	TRBV7-2	TRBJ2-2	.	CASSLVQGSRDTGELFF	TGTGCCAGCAGCTTGGTTCAGGGCTCGAGGGACACCGGGGAGCTGTTTTTT
.	TRBV11-2	TRBJ2-3	.	CASSLGRHVGDTQYF	TGTGCCAGCAGCTTAGGACGCCACGTAGGGGATACGCAGTATTTT
.	TRBV27	TRBJ2-5	.	CASSLMGTLAGETQYF	TGTGCCAGCAGTTTAATGGGGACCTTGGCGGGAGAGACCCAGTACTTC
.	TRBV28	TRBJ1-1	.	CASSLAPSEAFF	TGTGCCAGCAGTTTGGCACCTAGTGAAGCTTTCTTT
.	TRBV5-5	TRBJ2-7	.	CASSLHVFFSYEQYF	TGTGCCAGCAGCTTACACGTTTTCTTCTCCTACGAGCAGTACTTC
.	TRBV5-5	TRBJ1-5	.	CASSPVWGFNQPQHF	TGTGCCAGCAGCCCCGTGTGGGGATTCAATCAGCCCCAGCATTTT